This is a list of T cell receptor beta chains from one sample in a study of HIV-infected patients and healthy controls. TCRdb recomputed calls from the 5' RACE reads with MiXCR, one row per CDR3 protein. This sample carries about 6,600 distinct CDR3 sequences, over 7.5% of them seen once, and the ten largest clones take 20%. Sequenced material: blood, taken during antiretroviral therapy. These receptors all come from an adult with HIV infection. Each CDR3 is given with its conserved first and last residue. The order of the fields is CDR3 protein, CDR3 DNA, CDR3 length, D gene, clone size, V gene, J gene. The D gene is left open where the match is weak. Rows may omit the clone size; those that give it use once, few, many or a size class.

CDR3aa: CSAARGGAGYNEQFF; CDR3nt: TGCAGTGCTGCACGCGGGGGGGCCGGGTACAATGAGCAGTTCTTC; len: 15; d_gene: TRBD2; abundance: medium-sized; v_gene: TRBV20-1; j_gene: TRBJ2-1
CDR3aa: CASSEGQGASNQPQHF; CDR3nt: TGTGCCAGCAGTGAAGGTCAGGGGGCTAGCAATCAGCCCCAGCATTTT; len: 16; d_gene: TRBD1; abundance: medium-sized; v_gene: TRBV2; j_gene: TRBJ1-5
CDR3aa: CASSQDLQTEAFF; CDR3nt: TGTGCCAGCAGCCAAGATTTACAGACTGAAGCTTTCTTT; len: 13; d_gene: -; abundance: medium-sized; v_gene: TRBV14; j_gene: TRBJ1-1
CDR3aa: CASSYSRGQHNEKLFF; CDR3nt: TGTGCCAGCAGTTACTCGCGGGGACAGCATAATGAAAAACTGTTTTTT; len: 16; d_gene: TRBD1; abundance: medium-sized; v_gene: TRBV6-5; j_gene: TRBJ1-4
CDR3aa: CSDRGQGGGYTF; CDR3nt: TGCAGCGATAGAGGACAGGGAGGCGGCTACACCTTC; len: 12; d_gene: TRBD1; abundance: -; v_gene: TRBV29-1; j_gene: TRBJ1-2
CDR3aa: CASRRKRLAGQTDTQYF; CDR3nt: TGTGCCAGCAGGCGCAAGCGACTAGCGGGGCAGACAGATACGCAGTATTTT; len: 17; d_gene: TRBD2; abundance: medium-sized; v_gene: TRBV6-1; j_gene: TRBJ2-3
CDR3aa: CASSQGHNEQFF; CDR3nt: TGTGCCAGCAGCCAGGGTCACAATGAGCAGTTCTTC; len: 12; d_gene: -; abundance: many; v_gene: TRBV11-1; j_gene: TRBJ2-1
CDR3aa: CASSVEASNEKLFF; CDR3nt: TGTGCCAGCAGCGTAGAGGCTTCTAATGAAAAACTGTTTTTT; len: 14; d_gene: -; abundance: many; v_gene: TRBV9; j_gene: TRBJ1-4
CDR3aa: CASTKAGATEAFF; CDR3nt: TGTGCCAGCACCAAAGCAGGGGCCACTGAAGCTTTCTTT; len: 13; d_gene: -; abundance: medium-sized; v_gene: TRBV6-2/TRBV6-3; j_gene: TRBJ1-1
CDR3aa: CASSQDLSRSGTNYEQYF; CDR3nt: TGTGCCAGCAGCCAAGATTTATCCAGGAGCGGGACTAATTACGAGCAGTACTTC; len: 18; d_gene: TRBD2; abundance: medium-sized; v_gene: TRBV4-2; j_gene: TRBJ2-7
CDR3aa: CASSIVYDGNSPLHF; CDR3nt: TGTGCCAGTAGTATAGTTTACGACGGAAATTCACCCCTCCACTTT; len: 15; d_gene: -; abundance: many; v_gene: TRBV19; j_gene: TRBJ1-6
CDR3aa: CATSDLTNGIQYF; CDR3nt: TGTGCCACCAGTGATTTGACGAACGGGATCCAGTACTTC; len: 13; d_gene: -; abundance: -; v_gene: TRBV24-1; j_gene: TRBJ2-7
CDR3aa: CASSLPSRWDSSDEQFF; CDR3nt: TGTGCCAGCAGTTTGCCCTCCAGATGGGACTCCAGCGATGAGCAGTTCTTC; len: 17; d_gene: -; abundance: large; v_gene: TRBV12-3/TRBV12-4; j_gene: TRBJ2-1
CDR3aa: CASSPHMGTSGGDTQYF; CDR3nt: TGTGCCAGCAGCCCACATATGGGGACTAGCGGTGGGGATACGCAGTATTTT; len: 17; d_gene: TRBD2; abundance: many; v_gene: TRBV7-2; j_gene: TRBJ2-3
CDR3aa: CAWRAGTGFVSPLHF; CDR3nt: TGTGCCTGGAGGGCCGGGACAGGGTTTGTCTCACCCCTCCACTTT; len: 15; d_gene: TRBD1; abundance: medium-sized; v_gene: TRBV30; j_gene: TRBJ1-6
CDR3aa: CAWIYAGQTRDSPLHF; CDR3nt: TGTGCCTGGATCTACGCGGGACAGACAAGGGATTCACCCCTCCACTTT; len: 16; d_gene: TRBD1; abundance: many; v_gene: TRBV30; j_gene: TRBJ1-6
CDR3aa: CASRQGGTEAFF; CDR3nt: TGTGCCAGCCGACAGGGAGGCACTGAAGCTTTCTTT; len: 12; d_gene: TRBD1; abundance: medium-sized; v_gene: TRBV6-1; j_gene: TRBJ1-1
CDR3aa: CASSEGTSYEQYF; CDR3nt: TGTGCCAGCAGCGAAGGGACTAGCTACGAGCAGTACTTC; len: 13; d_gene: TRBD2; abundance: many; v_gene: TRBV9; j_gene: TRBJ2-7
CDR3aa: CASSGTTGGVQSAFF; CDR3nt: TGTGCCAGCAGCGGGACCACAGGGGGCGTTCAGTCGGCTTTCTTT; len: 15; d_gene: TRBD1; abundance: -; v_gene: TRBV6-1; j_gene: TRBJ1-1
CDR3aa: CASSLRGSNQPQHF; CDR3nt: TGTGCCAGCAGTTTGCGGGGAAGCAATCAGCCCCAGCATTTT; len: 14; d_gene: -; abundance: many; v_gene: TRBV12-3/TRBV12-4; j_gene: TRBJ1-5
CDR3aa: CASSDRTGGETQYF; CDR3nt: TGTGCCAGCAGTGACAGGACAGGGGGAGAGACCCAGTACTTC; len: 14; d_gene: TRBD1; abundance: few; v_gene: TRBV2; j_gene: TRBJ2-5
CDR3aa: CASSLAGQYTDTQYF; CDR3nt: TGTGCCAGCAGCTTGGCGGGACAGTACACAGATACGCAGTATTTT; len: 15; d_gene: TRBD1; abundance: few; v_gene: TRBV5-5; j_gene: TRBJ2-3